This T cell receptor beta chain was sequenced during a study of cytomegalovirus exposure and HLA in healthy donors. Study as a whole: The approximately 130 validation repertoires matched the roughly 630 first-cohort repertoires in platform, a later analysis reported.

Libraries were prepared by immunoSEQ multiplex PCR; TCRdb keeps only in-frame clonotypes and omits some of them. The sample consists of roughly 190,000 clones, roughly 86% of them appearing once. Notes on the study in general: The study labeled about 160 TCR beta chains cytomegalovirus-associated. Cytomegalovirus status, reportedly, was diagnosed with high specificity and sensitivity by the classifier.

In regard to this clone: What it binds is unknown.

Among the roughly 120 subjects of the validation cohort, separate from the roughly 670-subject first cohort, were the donors. Trimming pared 4 bases from V and 4 bases from J, leaving 10 bases between. The germline V gene encodes CDR1 SEHNR and CDR2 FQNEAQ (reference sequence). CDR3 length equals 13 residues. This TCR derives from a young man in good health and CMV-seropositive. Source material: PBMCs. This sequence joins TRBV7-9 and TRBJ1-2; D uncertain. This chain's CDR3 is CASSSSGGYGYTF. The CDR3 DNA follows: TGTGCCAGCAGCTCTTCGGGAGGCTATGGCTACACCTTC.